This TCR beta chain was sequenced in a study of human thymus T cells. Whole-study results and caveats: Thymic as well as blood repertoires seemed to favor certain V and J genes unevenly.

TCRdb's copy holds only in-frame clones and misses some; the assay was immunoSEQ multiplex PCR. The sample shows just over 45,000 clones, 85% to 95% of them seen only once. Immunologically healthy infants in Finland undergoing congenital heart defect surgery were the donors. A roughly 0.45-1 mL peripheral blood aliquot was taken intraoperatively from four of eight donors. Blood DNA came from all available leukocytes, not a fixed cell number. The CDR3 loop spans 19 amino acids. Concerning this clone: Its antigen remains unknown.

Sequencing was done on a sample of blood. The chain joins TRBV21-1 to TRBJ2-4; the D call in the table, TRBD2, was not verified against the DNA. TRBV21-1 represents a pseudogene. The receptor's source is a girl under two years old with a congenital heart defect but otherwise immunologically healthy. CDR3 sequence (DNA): TGTGCCAGCAGCAAACTCCCTCTAGCGGGCCGGGGGGCCAAAAACATTCAGTACTTC. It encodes CASSKLPLAGRGAKNIQYF.